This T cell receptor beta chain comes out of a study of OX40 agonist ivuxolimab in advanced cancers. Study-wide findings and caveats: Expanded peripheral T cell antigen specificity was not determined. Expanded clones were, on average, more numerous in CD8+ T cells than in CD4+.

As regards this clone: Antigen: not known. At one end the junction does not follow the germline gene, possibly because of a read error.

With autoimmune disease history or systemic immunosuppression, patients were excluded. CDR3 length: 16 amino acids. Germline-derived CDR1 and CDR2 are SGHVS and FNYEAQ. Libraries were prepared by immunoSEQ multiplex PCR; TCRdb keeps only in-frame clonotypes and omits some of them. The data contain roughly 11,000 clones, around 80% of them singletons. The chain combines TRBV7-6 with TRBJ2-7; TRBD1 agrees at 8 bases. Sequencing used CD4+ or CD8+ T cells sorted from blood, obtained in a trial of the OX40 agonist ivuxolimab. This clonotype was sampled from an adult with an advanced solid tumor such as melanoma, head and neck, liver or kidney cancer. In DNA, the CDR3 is TGTGCCAGCAGCCCACGGACAGGGTCTGGGCAGGACGAGCGGTACTTC. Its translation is CASSPRTGSGQDERYF.